These 16 T cell receptor beta chains were all obtained from the same sample, sequenced in a study of T cells expressing NK-cell markers. No DNA is given; TCRdb re-called the 5' RACE reads and lists each CDR3 protein once. Its listing shows a few hundred thousand distinct CDR3 sequences. Specimen: blood T cells: a sorted CD56 or NKG2C T cell subset, CD4+ or CD8+ T cells, or bulk PBMC T cells (not recorded which). Receptors were obtained from a man aged 18-75 years in good health.

The V gene is TRBV9, the J gene TRBJ2-2. CDR3 length equals 14 residues. The germline gives CDR1 SGDLS, CDR2 YYNGEE. The CDR3 sequence is CASSAGRNTGELFF. The variable domain in full, with the rest retrieved from reference TRBV9 and TRBJ2-2, is DSGVTQTPKHLITATGQRVTLRCSPRSGDLSVYWYQQSLDQGLQFLIQYYNGEERAKGNILERFSAQQFPDLHSELNLSSLELGDSALYFCASSAGRNTGELFFGEGSRLTVL.

This chain links TRBV20-1 with TRBJ2-5; checking the TCRdb D call of TRBD1 is not possible without DNA. Germline V CDR1 and CDR2: DFQATT, SNEGSKA (reference sequence). This CDR3 region has 15 residues. The CDR3 spells CSASVGGTRRETQYF.

The chain uses TRBV7-9 and TRBJ2-3; TCRdb calls TRBD2, which cannot be checked without DNA. This CDR3 has 16 amino acids. Germline V gene sequence: CDR1 SEHNR, CDR2 FQNEAQ (reference sequence). The chain's CDR3 is CASTPTGTTGWDTQYF.

The rearrangement joins TRBV4-2 to TRBJ2-1; the TRBD1 assignment by TCRdb is unverifiable without DNA. CDR1 LGHNA and CDR2 YNFKEQ come from the germline V gene. The CDR3 length is 15 residues. The CDR3 reads CASSQVTRGRGEQFF.

V is TRBV12-3 or TRBV12-4 and J is TRBJ1-1; TCRdb selects TRBD1, and the lack of DNA leaves this call unchecked. The CDR3 has 20 residues. The CDR3: CASSRSWGRWVGYNNTEAFF.

The gene calls are TRBV2 and TRBJ2-5; the D call from TCRdb, TRBD1, cannot be confirmed without DNA. Germline V lookup: CDR1 SNHLY, CDR2 FYNNEI. This CDR3 comprises 13 residues. CDR3 residues: CASSPRQGETQYF.

This chain links TRBV20-1 with TRBJ2-1; TCRdb's D call of TRBD2 is untestable without DNA. This CDR3 region has 13 residues. CDR1 is DFQATT and CDR2 is SNEGSKA in the germline V gene (reference sequence). The CDR3 is CSARVRRAGSRFF.

This sequence joins TRBV13 and TRBJ2-1. The CDR3 spans 13 residues. The V gene's germline CDR1 is PRHDT and CDR2 FYEKMQ (reference sequence). CDR3 amino acids: CASSSTDYNEQFF.

The chain is built from TRBV19 and TRBJ1-3; without DNA, the TCRdb call of TRBD1 cannot be checked. Per germline, CDR1 LNHDA and CDR2 SQIVND (reference sequence). The CDR3 length is 16 residues. The CDR3 sequence: CASSGRDTLSGNTIYF. The variable domain in full, completed from reference TRBV19 and TRBJ1-3, reads DGGITQSPKYLFRKEGQNVTLSCEQNLNHDAMYWYRQDPGQGLRLIYYSQIVNDFQKGDIAEGYSVSREKKESFPLTVTSAQKNPTAFYLCASSGRDTLSGNTIYFGEGSWLTVV.

The V gene is TRBV19, the J gene TRBJ2-7; checking the TCRdb D call of TRBD2 is not possible without DNA. The length of the CDR3 is 13 residues. Germline V gene lookup returns CDR1 LNHDA and CDR2 SQIVND (reference sequence). CDR3 protein: CASSRGTREGQYF.

This rearrangement joins TRBV7-8 to TRBJ2-1; as DNA is missing, the TRBD1 call by TCRdb cannot be tested. CDR1 is SGHVS, CDR2 FQNEAQ, per germline. The CDR3 has 11 residues. The CDR3 spells CASSLIGGQFF.

The chain carries TRBV10-2 and TRBJ1-1; absent DNA, TCRdb's TRBD1 call cannot be checked. Germline CDR1 WSHSY, CDR2 SAAADI. This CDR3 is built from 13 residues. The CDR3 protein is CASRAGFATEAFF.

This chain connects TRBV2 to TRBJ2-1; TCRdb's D call, TRBD1, is unchecked because there is no DNA. This CDR3 has 14 residues. Germline CDR1 SNHLY, CDR2 FYNNEI. The CDR3 loop reads CASRIGQEYNEQFF.

V usage is TRBV2 and J usage is TRBJ1-2; TCRdb selects TRBD1, and the lack of DNA leaves this call unchecked. This CDR3 comprises 12 residues. The V gene's germline CDR1 is SNHLY and CDR2 FYNNEI. CDR3 loop: CASQGQGEGYTF.

The genes are TRBV11-2 and TRBJ1-6; the TCRdb D gene call, TRBD1, has no DNA to confirm it. This CDR3 comprises 13 residues. The germline V gene has CDR1 SGHAT and CDR2 FQNNGV. The chain's CDR3 is CASSLEDRTLLHF.

V is TRBV5-6 and J is TRBJ1-1; TCRdb indicates TRBD1, and absent DNA this call remains unverified. This CDR3 has 15 residues. Germline V gene lookup returns CDR1 SGHDT and CDR2 YYEEEE. CDR3 region: CASSLDPGLNTEAFF.